This TCR beta chain appears in the sequencing data of a study of T-cell memory formation after mild COVID-19. Study information: Clusters were largely donor specific.

TCRdb called the 5' RACE reads again in MiXCR, with one record for every CDR3 protein. The sample has roughly 410,000 distinct CDR3 sequences, 20% to 30% seen once. Per the germline V gene, CDR1 is SGHTA and CDR2 is FQGTGA. V gave up 4 bases and J gave up 4 bases, with 9 bases separating them. This CDR3 is 13 amino acids long. This clonotype appeared a few times. Its antigen is still unknown. Findings and limits, study-wide: Most CD4+ clones that shrank were in CM and EM, while CD8+ ones turned up in EMRA. SARS-CoV-2 specificity of second-wave clones peaking day 37 was unconfirmed. The study found balanced CD4/CD8 in clones contracting day 15 to 85 and a CD4+ lean in later expanders.

This TCR was sampled from an adult woman who had mild COVID-19 (a few samples of this study predate the infection). Cell type and time point are not known. The chain is built from TRBV7-3 and TRBJ2-3; the D is unclear. The sample was PBMCs or a T cell subset sorted from them (not recorded which). The CDR3: CASSSRSSDTQYF. The CDR3 DNA is TGTGCCAGCAGCTCGAGGAGTTCAGATACGCAGTATTTT.